The 9 T cell receptor beta chains given below trace back to one sample, sequenced in a study of T-cell reconstitution after alpha-beta-depleted transplantation in children. TCRbeta library preparation incorporated unique molecular identifiers. TCRdb reanalysed the PCR reads using MiXCR and keeps one entry per CDR3 protein. This table has about 610,000 distinct CDR3 sequences, 10% appearing once. The sequenced sample was PBMCs from the stem cell graft donor, obtained from the stem cell graft. These receptors were obtained from a human donor who donated a stem cell graft to a child with acute myeloid leukemia.

This clonotype was seen ten or more times. The rearrangement uses TRBV12-5 and TRBJ1-1; D is uncertain. The CDR3 extends over 15 amino acids. V gave up 3 bases and J gave up 3 bases, with 14 bases separating them. From germline, CDR1 is LGHNT and CDR2 FRNRAP. CDR3 loop: CASGFTRSGHTEAFF. The CDR3 DNA reads TGTGCTAGTGGTTTCACTCGATCGGGCCACACTGAAGCTTTCTTT.

J is TRBJ2-1 and V is TRBV30, with D possibly matching TRBD2 (6 bases). In germline, CDR1 is GTSNPN, CDR2 SVGIG (reference sequence). The V end lost 3 bases, the J end lost 7 bases, and 10 bases lay between the germline ends. The CDR3 consists of 12 residues. In DNA, the CDR3 is TGTGCCTGGAGGTTAGCGGTTAATGAGCAGTTCTTC. Its protein is CAWRLAVNEQFF.

The chain has TRBV7-3 and TRBJ2-1, with TRBD2 matching 11 bases. The CDR3 loop spans 15 amino acids. The ends lost 2 bases at V and 9 bases at J; junction bases unmatched: 6. Germline V gene data show CDR1 as SGHTA and CDR2 as FQGTGA. CDR3 in amino acids: CASSLLSGRASEQFF. For the CDR3, the DNA is TGTGCCAGCAGCTTACTTAGCGGGAGGGCCAGTGAGCAGTTCTTC.

This clonotype turned up a few times. The chain links TRBV24-1 to TRBJ2-1, with TRBD2 matching over 8 bases. With 1 base clipped from V and 8 bases from J, the junction kept 9 bases outside the gene matches. Germline CDR1 is KGHDR and CDR2 is SFDVKD. CDR3 length: 16 amino acids. The CDR3 coding sequence is TGTGCCACCAGTGATTTCAGCAGCGGGGGCCAGTATGAGCAGTTCTTC. It encodes CATSDFSSGGQYEQFF.

In this sample, this clonotype turned up a few times. J is TRBJ2-7 and V is TRBV29-1; D is perhaps TRBD1 or TRBD2 (5 bases each). Trimming took 4 bases from V and 12 from J, leaving 16 bases between them. The V gene's germline CDR1 is SQVTM and CDR2 ANQGSEA. This CDR3 spans 11 amino acids. CDR3 amino acids: CSVGGPRDGYF. CDR3 DNA sequence: TGCAGCGTTGGGGGACCCCGGGATGGGTACTTC.

The chain employs TRBV9 and TRBJ2-1; D perhaps matches TRBD2 (6 bases). Germline CDR1 and CDR2: SGDLS and YYNGEE. The CDR3 length is 20 residues. The V and J ends lost 0 bases and 6 bases respectively, with 28 bases between them. The CDR3 here is CASSVEWQGSSGPVGNEQFF. The CDR3 bases are TGTGCCAGCAGCGTAGAGTGGCAGGGTAGTAGCGGACCGGTAGGCAATGAGCAGTTCTTC.

The chain has TRBV5-4 and TRBJ2-1, with TRBD2 identical over 10 bases. The germline gives CDR1 SGHNT, CDR2 YYREEE (reference sequence). The CDR3 is made up of 19 amino acids. V lost 2 bases to trimming and J lost 0 bases; unmatched junction nucleotides: 11. The CDR3 sequence is CASSFPRTSGPSSYNEQFF. The CDR3 region has the DNA TGTGCCAGCAGCTTCCCACGGACTAGCGGACCTAGCTCCTACAATGAGCAGTTCTTC.

This clonotype was seen a few times. The chain carries TRBV29-1 and TRBJ2-7; 9 positions match TRBD1. CDR1 and CDR2 (germline): SQVTM, ANQGSEA. The CDR3 spans 13 residues. The V segment lost 6 bases and the J segment 5 bases; nucleotides outside the gene matches: 8. As DNA, the CDR3 is TGCAGCGTAGGCGGACAGGGGTGGGACGAGCAGTACTTC. Translated: CSVGGQGWDEQYF.

This clonotype was recorded a few times. The chain employs TRBV7-2 and TRBJ2-7; TRBD1 agrees at 7 bases. Germline V gene data show CDR1 as SGHTA and CDR2 as FQGNSA. The CDR3 totals 14 residues. Trimming removed 2 bases from V and 3 bases from J; junction bases left unmatched: 4. CDR3 protein: CASSLSDRLYEQYF. CDR3 sequence (DNA): TGTGCCAGCAGCTTATCGGACAGGCTCTACGAGCAGTACTTC. The full variable domain, in which reference TRBV7-2 and TRBJ2-7 provide the parts outside the CDR3, is GAGVSQSPSNKVTEKGKDVELRCDPISGHTALYWYRQSLGQGLEFLIYFQGNSAPDKSGLPSDRFSAERTGGSVSTLTIQRTQQEDSAVYLCASSLSDRLYEQYFGPGTRLTVT.